Described below is a single T cell receptor (beta chain) sequence and its context. As yet, its antigen is unknown. Compared with germline, one end of the junction differs, possibly owing to a read error. The data belong to a study of persistence of HIV-infected CD4 T cells. Study-wide background: Multiple blood draws of up to roughly 200 mL, except two donors with single leukapheresis. Overall study results and limits: CMV- and Gag-responding cells had lower TCRbeta richness than CD3/CD28-responding cells. Antigen-responding cells were enriched for degenerate expanded CDR3beta sequences.

Sequencing used immunoSEQ version 4 in survey mode. Libraries were prepared by immunoSEQ multiplex PCR; TCRdb keeps only in-frame clonotypes and omits some of them. Of under 35,000 clones in the sample, less than 75% were seen once. An overlapping HIV-1 Gag peptide pool stimulated these cells at about 1 ug/peptide/mL. Sorting selected CD4+ T cells upregulating both CD40 ligand and CD69. CD4+ T cell counts exceeded 400 cells/uL; CMV serology was positive. The germline V gene encodes CDR1 MNHEY and CDR2 SMNVEV (reference sequence). CDR3 length: 15 amino acids. This material consisted of CD4+ T cells sorted from PBMCs after roughly 19-hour stimulation, taken from a patient who received antiretroviral therapy. The chain has TRBV27 and TRBJ1-5; D might be TRBD1 (5 bases). The TCR was taken from an adult man with HIV who was CMV-seropositive. Here the CDR3 DNA reads TGTGCCAGCAGCCCCCTGACAGCTAGCCATCAGCCCCAGCATTTT. The encoded protein is CASSPLTASHQPQHF.